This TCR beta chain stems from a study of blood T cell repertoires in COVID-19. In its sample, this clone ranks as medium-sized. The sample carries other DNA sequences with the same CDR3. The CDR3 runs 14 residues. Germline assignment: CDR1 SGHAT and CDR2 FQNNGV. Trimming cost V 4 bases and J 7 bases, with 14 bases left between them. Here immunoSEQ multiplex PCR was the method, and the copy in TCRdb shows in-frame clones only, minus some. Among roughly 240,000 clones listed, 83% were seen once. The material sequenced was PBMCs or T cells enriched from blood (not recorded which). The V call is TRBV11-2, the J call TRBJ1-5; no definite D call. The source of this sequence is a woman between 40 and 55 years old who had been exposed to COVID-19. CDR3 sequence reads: CASSSSGNRQPQHF. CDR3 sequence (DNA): TGTGCCAGCAGCTCATCCGGGAACCGACAGCCCCAGCATTTT.